These T cell receptor beta chains were read from a single sample in a study of blood T cell repertoires in COVID-19. Clones were read by immunoSEQ multiplex PCR, and TCRdb kept only the in-frame ones, dropping some. The top ten hold around 10% of the sample, which has around 70,000 clones, approximately 84% seen once. What was sequenced was peripheral blood. The receptor source for this set is a human donor in a cohort sampled during active COVID-19. CDR3s include the opening cysteine and the closing phenylalanine or tryptophan. The order of the fields is CDR3 protein, CDR3 DNA, D gene, V gene, J gene, clone size. The D gene is left open where the match is weak. Clone size is not always given. Where it is, it says once, few, many or a class for expanded clones.

cdr3_aa: CASSYSWGLGQPQHF; cdr3_nt: TGTGCCAGCAGTTACTCATGGGGGCTGGGTCAGCCCCAGCATTTT; d_call: NA; v_call: TRBV6-2/TRBV6-3; j_call: TRBJ1-5; clone_size: few
cdr3_aa: CASSQSPFPLHF; cdr3_nt: TGTGCCAGCAGCCAGAGCCCATTCCCCCTCCACTTT; d_call: NA; v_call: TRBV4-2; j_call: TRBJ1-6; clone_size: NA
cdr3_aa: CAWSNRVGETFF; cdr3_nt: TGTGCCTGGAGTAACAGGGTGGGGGAAACTTTCTTT; d_call: NA; v_call: TRBV30; j_call: TRBJ1-1; clone_size: NA
cdr3_aa: CASSLNLGGQETQYF; cdr3_nt: TGTGCCAGCAGCTTAAATCTGGGAGGACAAGAGACCCAGTACTTC; d_call: NA; v_call: TRBV7-7; j_call: TRBJ2-5; clone_size: NA
cdr3_aa: CASSSLNQPQHF; cdr3_nt: TGTGCCAGCAGTTCCCTTAATCAGCCCCAGCATTTT; d_call: NA; v_call: TRBV6-6; j_call: TRBJ1-5; clone_size: NA
cdr3_aa: CAISDPRQGNGYTF; cdr3_nt: TGTGCCATCAGTGACCCGCGACAGGGAAACGGCTACACCTTC; d_call: TRBD1; v_call: TRBV10-3; j_call: TRBJ1-2; clone_size: NA
cdr3_aa: CASSSGGGAPYEQYF; cdr3_nt: TGTGCCAGCAGCTCAGGCGGGGGGGCCCCCTACGAGCAGTACTTC; d_call: TRBD2; v_call: TRBV9; j_call: TRBJ2-7; clone_size: NA
cdr3_aa: CASSQESLAGVTGELFF; cdr3_nt: TGCGCCAGCAGCCAAGAAAGTCTCGCGGGGGTTACCGGGGAGCTGTTTTTT; d_call: TRBD2; v_call: TRBV4-3; j_call: TRBJ2-2; clone_size: NA
cdr3_aa: CASKRGGPYNEQFF; cdr3_nt: TGTGCCAGCAAGCGGGGGGGCCCCTACAATGAGCAGTTCTTC; d_call: TRBD2; v_call: TRBV13; j_call: TRBJ2-1; clone_size: NA
cdr3_aa: CASRKRENTGELFF; cdr3_nt: TGCGCCAGCAGAAAGCGGGAAAACACCGGGGAGCTGTTTTTT; d_call: TRBD2; v_call: TRBV10-2; j_call: TRBJ2-2; clone_size: NA
cdr3_aa: CASSPPGQAEPYNEQFF; cdr3_nt: TGTGCCAGCTCACCCCCGGGACAAGCCGAACCCTACAATGAGCAGTTCTTC; d_call: NA; v_call: TRBV18; j_call: TRBJ2-1; clone_size: once
cdr3_aa: CASSSKKGGDSYEQYF; cdr3_nt: TGTGCCAGCAGCAGCAAAAAGGGCGGAGACAGCTACGAGCAGTACTTC; d_call: NA; v_call: TRBV21-1; j_call: TRBJ2-7; clone_size: few
cdr3_aa: CASGLRGNEQFF; cdr3_nt: TGTGCTAGTGGTTTGCGGGGTAATGAGCAGTTCTTC; d_call: NA; v_call: TRBV12-5; j_call: TRBJ2-1; clone_size: NA